One T cell receptor (beta chain) is described in this entry. The antigen remains undetermined. Profiled with immunoSEQ multiplex PCR; TCRdb holds only in-frame clones, not every one. The table records 150,000 or so clones, around 84% of them present only once. Germline CDR1 reads SGHTA; CDR2 reads FQGNSA. Trimming cost V 1 base and J 7 bases; bases outside gene matches: 11. CDR3 length equals 16 residues. This record belongs to a study of cytomegalovirus exposure and HLA in healthy donors. The study's findings and limits: Overall, 164 TCR beta chains were annotated as cytomegalovirus-associated.

The rearrangement joins TRBV7-2 to TRBJ1-2; 8 nucleotides align to TRBD1. This TCR derives from a human donor in good health. The sequenced material came from PBMCs. CDR3 nucleotides: TGTGCCAGCAGCTTAGAAGTGTCGGCAGGGGGCTCTGGCTACACCTTC. Its translation is CASSLEVSAGGSGYTF.